This T cell receptor (beta chain) was captured in a study of blood T cell repertoires in COVID-19. In the study overall: The United States, Italy and Spain supplied acute and convalescent COVID-19 samples.

Per the germline V gene, CDR1 is SGDLS and CDR2 is YYNGEE. The CDR3 spans 14 residues. Unmatched junction bases numbered 4, after V lost 3 bases and J lost 2 bases. The data were produced by immunoSEQ multiplex PCR, yet TCRdb's version contains in-frame clones alone and is incomplete. The top ten hold 7.5% to 9% of the sample, which has more than 65,000 clones, around 90% seen once. This rearrangement joins TRBV9 to TRBJ1-2; 7 bases are a match to TRBD1. Sequenced material: peripheral blood. The sequence was obtained from a human donor in a cohort sampled during active COVID-19. CDR3 sequence reads: CASSDGTANYGYTF. The CDR3 DNA sequence: TGTGCCAGCAGCGATGGGACAGCCAACTATGGCTACACCTTC.